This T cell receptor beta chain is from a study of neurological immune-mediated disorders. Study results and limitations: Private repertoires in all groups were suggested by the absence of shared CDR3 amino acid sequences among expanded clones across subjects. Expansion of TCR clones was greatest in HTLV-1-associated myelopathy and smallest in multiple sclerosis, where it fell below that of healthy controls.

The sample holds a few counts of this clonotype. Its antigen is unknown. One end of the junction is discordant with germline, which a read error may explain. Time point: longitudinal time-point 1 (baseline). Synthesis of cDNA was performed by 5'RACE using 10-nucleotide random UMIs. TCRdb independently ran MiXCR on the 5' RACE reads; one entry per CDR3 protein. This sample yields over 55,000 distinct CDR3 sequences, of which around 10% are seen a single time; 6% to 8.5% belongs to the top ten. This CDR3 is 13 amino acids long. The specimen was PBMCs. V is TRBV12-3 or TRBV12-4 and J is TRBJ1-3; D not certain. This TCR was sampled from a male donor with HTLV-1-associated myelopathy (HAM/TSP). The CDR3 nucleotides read TGTGCCAGCAGTTTCCAAGGCAGAAACACCATGTATTTT. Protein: CASSFQGRNTMYF.